This TCR beta chain was recorded in a study of radiotherapy plus CTLA-4 blockade in lung cancer. CDR1 and CDR2 from the germline V gene are LNHDA and SQIVND (reference sequence). V lost 1 base to trimming and J lost 0 bases; unmatched junction nucleotides: 3. The CDR3 covers 16 residues. The method was immunoSEQ multiplex PCR; TCRdb's version includes in-frame clones alone and lacks a portion of them. The table has 35,000 or so clones, approximately 85% seen once. The study gave focal radiation plus ipilimumab CTLA-4 blockade to patients with chemo-refractory metastatic non-small-cell lung cancer. This sequence originates from a human donor with non-small cell lung cancer who had stable disease on radiotherapy plus ipilimumab. Material: peripheral blood, obtained from a patient treated with radiotherapy plus ipilimumab. V gene TRBV19 combines with J gene TRBJ2-4, with 7 positions matching TRBD2. CDR3 in DNA: TGTGCCAGTAGTATAGTAGGCGGGAGAGCCAAAAACATTCAGTACTTC. Residues: CASSIVGGRAKNIQYF.